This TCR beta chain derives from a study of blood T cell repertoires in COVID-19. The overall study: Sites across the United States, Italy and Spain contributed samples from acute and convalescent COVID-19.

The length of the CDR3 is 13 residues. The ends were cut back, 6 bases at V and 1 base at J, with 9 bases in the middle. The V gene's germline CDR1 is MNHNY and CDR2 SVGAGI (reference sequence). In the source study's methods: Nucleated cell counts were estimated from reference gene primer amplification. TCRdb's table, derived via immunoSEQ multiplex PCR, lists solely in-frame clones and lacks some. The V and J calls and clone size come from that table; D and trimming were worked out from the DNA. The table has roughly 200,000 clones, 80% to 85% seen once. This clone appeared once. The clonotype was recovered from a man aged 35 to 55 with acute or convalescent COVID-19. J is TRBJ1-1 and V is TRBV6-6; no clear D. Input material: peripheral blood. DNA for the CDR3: TGTGCCAGCAGGCCTCGACAGAACACTGAAGCTTTCTTT. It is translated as CASRPRQNTEAFF.